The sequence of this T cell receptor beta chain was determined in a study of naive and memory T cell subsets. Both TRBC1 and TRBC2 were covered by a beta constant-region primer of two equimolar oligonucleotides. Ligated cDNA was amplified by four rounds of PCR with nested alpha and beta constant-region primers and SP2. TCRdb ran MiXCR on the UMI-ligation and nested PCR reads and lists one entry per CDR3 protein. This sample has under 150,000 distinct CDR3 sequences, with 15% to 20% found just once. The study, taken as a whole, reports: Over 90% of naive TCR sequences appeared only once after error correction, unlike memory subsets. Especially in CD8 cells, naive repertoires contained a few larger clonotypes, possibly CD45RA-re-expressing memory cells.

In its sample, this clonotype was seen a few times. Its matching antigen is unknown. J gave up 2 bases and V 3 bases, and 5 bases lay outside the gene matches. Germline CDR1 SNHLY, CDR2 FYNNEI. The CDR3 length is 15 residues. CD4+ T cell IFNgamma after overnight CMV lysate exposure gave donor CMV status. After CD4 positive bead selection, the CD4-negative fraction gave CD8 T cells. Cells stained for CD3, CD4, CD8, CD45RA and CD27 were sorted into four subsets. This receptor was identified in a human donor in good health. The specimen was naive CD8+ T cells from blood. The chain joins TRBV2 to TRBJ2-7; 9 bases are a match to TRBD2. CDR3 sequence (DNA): TGTGCCAGCAGTGAGGCTAGCGGGGTCCCCTACGAGCAGTACTTC. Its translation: CASSEASGVPYEQYF.